This TCR beta chain was documented in a study of CD8 T cells in Susac syndrome. With random hexamers, reverse transcription was performed on roughly 0.5 to 1 ug of RNA. TCRdb itself ran the immunoSEQ multiplex PCR reads through MiXCR, one entry per CDR3 protein. This table has about 140,000 distinct CDR3 sequences, roughly 94% appearing once. This clonotype was observed a handful of times. The sequencing input was CD4+ T cells from PBMCs. The sequence came from a human donor with Susac syndrome.

CDR3 residues: CSVAISSGEQYF. The CDR3 nucleotides are TGCAGCGTCGCGATTAGTTCTGGCGAGCAGTACTTC. The chain has TRBV29-1 and TRBJ2-7; no clear D. The CDR3 runs to 12 residues. V lost 6 bases to trimming and J lost 6 bases, with 15 bases between them. CDR1 is SQVTM, CDR2 ANQGSEA, per germline.